This entry lists 6 T cell receptor beta chains sequenced from one sample in a study of blood T cell repertoires in COVID-19 (dated by TCRdb to between 2020 and 2021). The library was obtained by the immunoSEQ multiplex PCR assay. Drawn from immuneACCESS, this table holds only the in-frame rearrangements with V and J called that TCRdb kept. Clones are partly lost; checked studies trace under half to an unresolved V gene and leave the rest unexplained. The sample data list about 250,000 clones, and about four fifths of these were observed just once. The ten biggest clones cover approximately 4.7% of the sample. Source material: peripheral blood. The receptors derive from a man aged 50 to 59 with active or convalescent COVID-19.

J is TRBJ2-2 and V is TRBV11-2; a possible D gene is TRBD1 (5 bases). Germline V gene sequence: CDR1 SGHAT, CDR2 FQNNGV. The CDR3 totals 13 residues. The germline V and J ends were trimmed by 5 bases and 6 bases, with 10 bases remaining between them. CDR3 in DNA: TGTGCCAGCAGCCCGGACAACCCCGGGGAGCTGTTTTTT. It specifies CASSPDNPGELFF. Using reference TRBV11-2 and TRBJ2-2 for the parts outside the CDR3, the full variable domain is EAGVAQSPRYKIIEKRQSVAFWCNPISGHATLYWYQQILGQGPKLLIQFQNNGVVDDSQLPKDRFSAERLKGVDSTLKIQPAKLEDSAVYLCASSPDNPGELFFGEGSRLTVL.

The chain links TRBV6-2 or TRBV6-3 to TRBJ1-4; 7 bases line up with TRBD1. CDR1 and CDR2 (germline): MNHEY, SVGEGT. Unmatched junction bases numbered 5, after V lost 6 bases and J lost 4 bases. The CDR3 is made up of 14 amino acids. The CDR3 nucleotides are TGTGCCAGCAGCAATGGACAGGATAATGAAAAACTGTTTTTT. Its translation: CASSNGQDNEKLFF.

The chain uses TRBV6-6 and TRBJ1-5; perhaps TRBD1 as D (5 bases). Between the trimmed V and J ends, which lost 0 bases and 3 bases, there was a span of 9 bases. The CDR3 consists of 15 residues. Per germline, CDR1 MNHNY and CDR2 SVGAGI (reference sequence). As DNA, the CDR3 is TGTGCCAGCAGTTACTCAAGACAGCACAATCAGCCCCAGCATTTT. This sequence encodes CASSYSRQHNQPQHF.

The chain carries TRBV19 and TRBJ1-6; D not certain. Trimming took off 3 bases at V and 6 bases at J, with 12 bases between the two ends. Germline lookup yields CDR1 LNHDA and CDR2 SQIVND (reference sequence). This CDR3 spans 15 amino acids. The CDR3 here is CASSIDTLGNSPLHF. DNA of the CDR3: TGTGCCAGTAGTATCGACACCCTCGGTAATTCACCCCTCCACTTT.

The chain links TRBV5-1 to TRBJ1-2; tentative D call: TRBD1 (5 bases). Germline V lookup: CDR1 SGHRS, CDR2 YFSETQ. The CDR3 is made up of 17 amino acids. V lost 0 bases to trimming and J lost 1 base, with 16 bases between them. The CDR3 region is CASSLDDSLSVNYGYTF. For the CDR3, the DNA is TGCGCCAGCAGCTTGGATGACAGCCTGAGCGTTAACTATGGCTACACCTTC. The full variable domain, with the rest looked up from reference TRBV5-1 and TRBJ1-2, is KAGVTQTPRYLIKTRGQQVTLSCSPISGHRSVSWYQQTPGQGLQFLFEYFSETQRNKGNFPGRFSGRQFSNSRSEMNVSTLELGDSALYLCASSLDDSLSVNYGYTFGSGTRLTVV.

The gene calls are TRBV5-1 and TRBJ1-1; possible D gene TRBD1, 6 bases. V was pared by 1 base and J by 11 bases, with 15 bases between. Germline CDR1 is SGHRS and CDR2 is YFSETQ. The CDR3 covers 13 residues. The CDR3 loop is CASSLSGERGAFF. The DNA of the CDR3 is TGCGCCAGCAGCTTGTCAGGGGAGAGGGGCGCTTTCTTT.